The TCR beta chain described here comes from a study of glioma-infiltrating T cells after dendritic cell vaccination. This sample's time point: after dendritic cell vaccination, including at tumor progression/relapse. General study points: Longer survival after dendritic cell vaccination followed higher pretreatment TIL content.

CDR3 length: 16 residues. Unmatched junction bases numbered 7, after V lost 2 bases and J lost 2 bases. Measured with immunoSEQ multiplex PCR; TCRdb has only the in-frame clones, and not every one. The data contain around 10,000 clones, 81% of them singletons. On this clone: Its antigen is unidentified.

This receptor was taken from a human donor with glioblastoma. The specimen was blood, collected after dendritic cell vaccination. This chain connects TRBV5-3 to TRBJ2-5; 9 bases map to TRBD2. TRBV5-3 is sorted into the ORF group, with uncertain function. As DNA, the CDR3 is TGTGCCAGAAGCTTAGAGAGCGGGAGGTGGCAAGAGACCCAGTACTTC. This sequence encodes CARSLESGRWQETQYF.